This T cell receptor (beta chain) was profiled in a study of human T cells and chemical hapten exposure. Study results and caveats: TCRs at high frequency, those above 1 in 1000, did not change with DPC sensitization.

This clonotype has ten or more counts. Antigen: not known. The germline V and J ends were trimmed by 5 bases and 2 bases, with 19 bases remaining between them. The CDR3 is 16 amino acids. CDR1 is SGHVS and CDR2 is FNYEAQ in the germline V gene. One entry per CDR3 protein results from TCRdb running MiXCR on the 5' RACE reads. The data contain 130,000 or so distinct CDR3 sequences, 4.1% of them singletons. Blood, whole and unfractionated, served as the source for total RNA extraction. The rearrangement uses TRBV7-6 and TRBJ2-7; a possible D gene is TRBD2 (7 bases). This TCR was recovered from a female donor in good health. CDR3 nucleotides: TGTGCCAGCAGCCCCTACCCGAAAGGGGGGGCCTACGAGCAGTACTTC. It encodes CASSPYPKGGAYEQYF.